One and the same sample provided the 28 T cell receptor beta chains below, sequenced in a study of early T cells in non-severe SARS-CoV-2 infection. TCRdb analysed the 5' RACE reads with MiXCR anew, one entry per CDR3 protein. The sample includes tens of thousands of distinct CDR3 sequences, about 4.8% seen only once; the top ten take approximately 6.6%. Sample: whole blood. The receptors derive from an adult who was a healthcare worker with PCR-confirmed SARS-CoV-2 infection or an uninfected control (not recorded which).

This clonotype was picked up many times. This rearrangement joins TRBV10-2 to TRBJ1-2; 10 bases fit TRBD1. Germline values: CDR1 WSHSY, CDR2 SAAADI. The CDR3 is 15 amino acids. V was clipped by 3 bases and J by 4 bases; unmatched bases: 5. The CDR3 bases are TGCGCCAGCAGTGACAGGACAGGGGGAATCTATGGCTACACCTTC. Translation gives CASSDRTGGIYGYTF.

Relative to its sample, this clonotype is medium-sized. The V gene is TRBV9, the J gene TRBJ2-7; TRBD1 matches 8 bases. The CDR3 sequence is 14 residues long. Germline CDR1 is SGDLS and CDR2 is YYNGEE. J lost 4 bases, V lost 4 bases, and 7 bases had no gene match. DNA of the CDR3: TGTGCCAGCAGCAAGACAGGGGCGAATTACGAGCAGTACTTC. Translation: CASSKTGANYEQYF.

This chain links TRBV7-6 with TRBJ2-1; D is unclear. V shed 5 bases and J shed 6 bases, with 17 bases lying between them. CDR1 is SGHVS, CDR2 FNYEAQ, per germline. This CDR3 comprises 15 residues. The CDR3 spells CASSEDVGMSNEQFF. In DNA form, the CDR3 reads TGTGCCAGCAGCGAAGACGTCGGAATGAGCAATGAGCAGTTCTTC.

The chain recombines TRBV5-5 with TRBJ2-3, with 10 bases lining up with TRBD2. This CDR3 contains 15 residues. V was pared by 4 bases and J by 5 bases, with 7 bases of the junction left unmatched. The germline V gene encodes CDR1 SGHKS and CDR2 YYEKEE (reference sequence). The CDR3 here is CASSRKLAGIDTQYF. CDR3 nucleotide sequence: TGTGCCAGCAGCCGGAAACTAGCGGGGATAGATACGCAGTATTTT.

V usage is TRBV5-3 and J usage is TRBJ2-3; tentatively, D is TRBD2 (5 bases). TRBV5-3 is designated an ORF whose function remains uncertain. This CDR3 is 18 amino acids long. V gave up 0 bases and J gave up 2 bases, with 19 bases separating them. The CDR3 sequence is CARSLGYSAAEFTDTQYF. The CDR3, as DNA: TGTGCCAGAAGCTTGGGGTATTCGGCAGCGGAGTTCACAGATACGCAGTATTTT.

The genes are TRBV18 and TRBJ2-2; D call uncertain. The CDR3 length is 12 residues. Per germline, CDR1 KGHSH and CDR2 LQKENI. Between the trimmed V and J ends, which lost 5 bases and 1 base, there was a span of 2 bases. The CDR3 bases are TGTGCCAGCTCAGAGAACACCGGGGAGCTGTTTTTT. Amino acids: CASSENTGELFF.

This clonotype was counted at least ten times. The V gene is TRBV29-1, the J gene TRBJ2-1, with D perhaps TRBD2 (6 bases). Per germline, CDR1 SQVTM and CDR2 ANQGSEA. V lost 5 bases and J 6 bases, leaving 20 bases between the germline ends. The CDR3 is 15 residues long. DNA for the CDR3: TGCAGCGTTCTTCTTATCGGGAGTAATTCCAATGAGCAGTTCTTC. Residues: CSVLLIGSNSNEQFF.

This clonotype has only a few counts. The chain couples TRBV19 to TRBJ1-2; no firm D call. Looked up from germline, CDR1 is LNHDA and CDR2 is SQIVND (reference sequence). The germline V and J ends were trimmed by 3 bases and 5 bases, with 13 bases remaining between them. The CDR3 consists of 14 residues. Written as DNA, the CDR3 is TGTGCCAGTAGTATTCCGGCCCTAAGTTATGGCTACACCTTC. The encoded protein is CASSIPALSYGYTF.

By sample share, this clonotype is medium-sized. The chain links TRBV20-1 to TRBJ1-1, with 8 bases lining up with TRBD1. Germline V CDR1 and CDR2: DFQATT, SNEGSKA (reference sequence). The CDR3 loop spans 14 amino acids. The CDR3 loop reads CRGEKGTGNTEAFF. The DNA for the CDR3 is TGCAGGGGAGAGAAAGGGACAGGGAACACTGAAGCTTTCTTT.

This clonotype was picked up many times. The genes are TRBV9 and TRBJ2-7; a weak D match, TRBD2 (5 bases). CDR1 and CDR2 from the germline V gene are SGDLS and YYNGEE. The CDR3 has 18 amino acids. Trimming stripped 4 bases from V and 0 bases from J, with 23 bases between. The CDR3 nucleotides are TGTGCCAGCAGCCCCCCGGCGAACCGGGGAGTATCCTCCTACGAGCAGTACTTC. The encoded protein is CASSPPANRGVSSYEQYF.

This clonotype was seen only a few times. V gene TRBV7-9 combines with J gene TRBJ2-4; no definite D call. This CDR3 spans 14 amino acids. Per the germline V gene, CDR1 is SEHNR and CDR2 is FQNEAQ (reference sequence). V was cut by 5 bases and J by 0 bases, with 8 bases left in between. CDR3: CASSPDLAKNIQYF. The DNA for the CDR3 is TGTGCCAGCAGCCCGGACCTAGCCAAAAACATTCAGTACTTC. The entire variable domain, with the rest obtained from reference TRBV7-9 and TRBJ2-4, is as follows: DTGVSQNPRHKITKRGQNVTFRCDPISEHNRLYWYRQTLGQGPEFLTYFQNEAQLEKSRLLSDRFSAERPKGSFSTLEIQRTEQGDSAMYLCASSPDLAKNIQYFGAGTRLSVL.

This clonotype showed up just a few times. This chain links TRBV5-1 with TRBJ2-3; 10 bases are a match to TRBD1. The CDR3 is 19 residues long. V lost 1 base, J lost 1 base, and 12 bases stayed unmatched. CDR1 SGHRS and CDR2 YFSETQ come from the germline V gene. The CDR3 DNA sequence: TGCGCCAGCAGCTTGAGAGGGACAGGGGAAGTGGGTGGCACAGATACGCAGTATTTT. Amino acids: CASSLRGTGEVGGTDTQYF.

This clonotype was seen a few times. The CDR3 DNA sequence: TGCAGTGCTCCCGGACAGGTTTACTCTGGGGCCAACGTCCTGACTTTC. Protein sequence: CSAPGQVYSGANVLTF. This rearrangement joins TRBV20-1 to TRBJ2-6, with TRBD1 matching 7 bases. This CDR3 is built from 16 residues. Germline CDR1 and CDR2: DFQATT and SNEGSKA (reference sequence). V was pared by 5 bases and J by 0 bases, with 7 bases of the junction left unmatched.

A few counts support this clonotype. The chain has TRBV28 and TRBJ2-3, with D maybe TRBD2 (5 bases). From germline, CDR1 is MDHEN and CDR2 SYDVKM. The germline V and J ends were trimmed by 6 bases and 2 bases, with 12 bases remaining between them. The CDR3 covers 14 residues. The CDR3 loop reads CASRVEGFTDTQYF. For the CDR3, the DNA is TGTGCCAGCAGGGTAGAGGGATTCACAGATACGCAGTATTTT.

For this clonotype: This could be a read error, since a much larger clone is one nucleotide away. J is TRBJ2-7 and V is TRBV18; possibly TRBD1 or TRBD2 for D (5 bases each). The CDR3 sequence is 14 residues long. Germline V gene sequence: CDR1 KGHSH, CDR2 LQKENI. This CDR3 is CANSPGGTGVEQYF. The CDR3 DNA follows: TGTGCCAACTCACCCGGAGGAACAGGCGTCGAGCAGTACTTC.

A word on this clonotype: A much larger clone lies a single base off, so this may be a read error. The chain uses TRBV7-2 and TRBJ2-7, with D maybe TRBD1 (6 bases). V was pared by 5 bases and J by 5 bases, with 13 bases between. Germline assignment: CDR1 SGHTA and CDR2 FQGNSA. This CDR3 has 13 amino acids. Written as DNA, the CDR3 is TGTACCAGCAGCGTTCGAACAGGGAACGAGCAGTACTTC. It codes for CTSSVRTGNEQYF.

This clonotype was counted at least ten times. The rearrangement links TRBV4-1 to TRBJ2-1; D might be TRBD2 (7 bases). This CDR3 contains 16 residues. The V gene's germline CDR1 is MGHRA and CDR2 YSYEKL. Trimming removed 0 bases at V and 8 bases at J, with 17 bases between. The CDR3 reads CASSQDPSGGGDEQFF. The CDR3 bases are TGCGCCAGCAGCCAAGATCCTAGCGGAGGGGGAGATGAGCAGTTCTTC.

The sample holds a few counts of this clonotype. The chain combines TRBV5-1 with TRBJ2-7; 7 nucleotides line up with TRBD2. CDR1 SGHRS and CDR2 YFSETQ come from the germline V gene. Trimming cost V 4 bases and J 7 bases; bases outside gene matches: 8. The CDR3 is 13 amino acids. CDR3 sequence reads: CASSPQRAGEQYF. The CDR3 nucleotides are TGCGCCAGCAGCCCGCAGCGAGCGGGAGAGCAGTACTTC. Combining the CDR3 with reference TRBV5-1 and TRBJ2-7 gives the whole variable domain KAGVTQTPRYLIKTRGQQVTLSCSPISGHRSVSWYQQTPGQGLQFLFEYFSETQRNKGNFPGRFSGRQFSNSRSEMNVSTLELGDSALYLCASSPQRAGEQYFGPGTRLTVT.

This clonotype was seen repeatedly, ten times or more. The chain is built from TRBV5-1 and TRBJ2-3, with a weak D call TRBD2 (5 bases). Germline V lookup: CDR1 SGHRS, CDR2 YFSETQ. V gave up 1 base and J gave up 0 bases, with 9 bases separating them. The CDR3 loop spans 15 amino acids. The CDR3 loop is CASSLQDSSTDTQYF. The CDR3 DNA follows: TGCGCCAGCAGCTTGCAGGACTCTAGCACAGATACGCAGTATTTT.

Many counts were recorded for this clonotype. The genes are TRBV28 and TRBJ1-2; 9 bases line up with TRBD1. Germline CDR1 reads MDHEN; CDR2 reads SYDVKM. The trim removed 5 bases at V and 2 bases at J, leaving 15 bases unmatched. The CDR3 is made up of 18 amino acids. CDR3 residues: CASSPPGTGYGGNYGYTF. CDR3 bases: TGTGCCAGCAGTCCCCCCGGGACAGGGTACGGGGGCAACTATGGCTACACCTTC.

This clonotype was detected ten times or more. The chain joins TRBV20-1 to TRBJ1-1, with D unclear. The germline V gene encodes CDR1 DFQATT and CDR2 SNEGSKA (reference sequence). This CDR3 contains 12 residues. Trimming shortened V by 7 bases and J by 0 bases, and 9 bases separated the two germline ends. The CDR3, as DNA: TGCAGTGTTGGGAGGATGAACACTGAAGCTTTCTTT. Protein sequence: CSVGRMNTEAFF.

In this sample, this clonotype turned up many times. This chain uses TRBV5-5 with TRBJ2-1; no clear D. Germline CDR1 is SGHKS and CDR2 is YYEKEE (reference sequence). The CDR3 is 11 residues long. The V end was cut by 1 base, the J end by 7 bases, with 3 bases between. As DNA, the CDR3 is TGTGCCAGCAGCTTGCAGAATGAGCAGTTCTTC. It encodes CASSLQNEQFF.

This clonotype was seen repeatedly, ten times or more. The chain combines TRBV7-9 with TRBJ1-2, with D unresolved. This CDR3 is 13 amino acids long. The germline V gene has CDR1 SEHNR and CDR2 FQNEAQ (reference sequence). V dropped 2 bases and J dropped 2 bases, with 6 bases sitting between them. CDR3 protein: CASSLRKNYGYTF. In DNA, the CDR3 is TGTGCCAGCAGCTTACGAAAGAACTATGGCTACACCTTC.

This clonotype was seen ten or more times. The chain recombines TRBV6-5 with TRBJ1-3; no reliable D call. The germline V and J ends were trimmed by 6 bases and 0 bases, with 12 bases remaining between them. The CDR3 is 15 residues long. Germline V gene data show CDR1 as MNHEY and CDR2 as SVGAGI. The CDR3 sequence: CASSQGGFSGNTIYF. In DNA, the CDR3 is TGTGCCAGCAGCCAAGGCGGGTTCTCTGGAAACACCATATATTTT.

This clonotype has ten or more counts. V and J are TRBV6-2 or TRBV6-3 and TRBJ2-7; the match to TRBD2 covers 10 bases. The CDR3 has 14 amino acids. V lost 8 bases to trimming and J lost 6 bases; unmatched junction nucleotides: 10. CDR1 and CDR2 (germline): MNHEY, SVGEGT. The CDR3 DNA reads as TGTGCCAGCCGCCCGAGCGGGAGGGCCCGCGAGCAGTACTTC. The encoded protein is CASRPSGRAREQYF.

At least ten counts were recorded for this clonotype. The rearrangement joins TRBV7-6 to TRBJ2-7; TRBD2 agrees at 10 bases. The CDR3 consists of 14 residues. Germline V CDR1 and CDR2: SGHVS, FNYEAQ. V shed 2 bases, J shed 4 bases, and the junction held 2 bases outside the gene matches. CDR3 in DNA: TGTGCCAGCAGCTTAACTAGCGGGACTTACGAGCAGTACTTC. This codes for CASSLTSGTYEQYF.

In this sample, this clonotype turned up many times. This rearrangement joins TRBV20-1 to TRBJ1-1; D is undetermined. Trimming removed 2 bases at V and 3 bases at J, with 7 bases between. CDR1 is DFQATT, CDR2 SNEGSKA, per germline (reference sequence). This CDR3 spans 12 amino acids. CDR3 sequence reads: CSARNGYTEAFF. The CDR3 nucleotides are TGCAGTGCTAGAAACGGCTACACTGAAGCTTTCTTT.

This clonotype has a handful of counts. In DNA form, the CDR3 reads TGTGCCGCCGGGGGGTTGACGTACCAAGAGACCCAGTACTTC. Its protein product is CAAGGLTYQETQYF. The rearrangement joins TRBV11-2 to TRBJ2-5; 7 nucleotides line up with TRBD2. Germline CDR1 SGHAT, CDR2 FQNNGV. This CDR3 contains 14 residues. V shed 11 bases, J shed 0 bases, and the junction held 9 bases outside the gene matches.